This passage covers 20 T cell receptor beta chains from one sample sequenced in a study of blood T cell repertoires in COVID-19. Some clones are missing from TCRdb's copy, which holds only in-frame ones; the method was immunoSEQ multiplex PCR. This table holds a few hundred thousand clones, less than 90% found once. Source material: peripheral blood. Source of these receptors: a man aged 30 to 45 with active or convalescent COVID-19.

This chain uses TRBV15 with TRBJ2-5; a weak D match, TRBD1 (6 bases). The CDR3 covers 15 residues. The V end lost 0 bases, the J end lost 5 bases, and 13 bases lay between the germline ends. The germline V gene encodes CDR1 LNHNV and CDR2 YYDKDF (reference sequence). The CDR3 sequence is CATSRDIRQEETQYF. CDR3 coding DNA: TGTGCCACCAGCAGAGATATACGACAGGAGGAGACCCAGTACTTC. The variable domain in full, with the rest retrieved from reference TRBV15 and TRBJ2-5, is DAMVIQNPRYQVTQFGKPVTLSCSQTLNHNVMYWYQQKSSQAPKLLFHYYDKDFNNEADTPDNFQSRRPNTSFCFLDIRSPGLGDTAMYLCATSRDIRQEETQYFGPGTRLLVL.

In DNA, the CDR3 is TGCGCCAGCAGCTTGTCTACTAGCGAAACAGATACGCAGTATTTT. Translated, it gives CASSLSTSETDTQYF. The chain has TRBV5-1 and TRBJ2-3; the match to TRBD2 covers 7 bases. Germline V CDR1 and CDR2: SGHRS, YFSETQ. V gave up 1 base and J gave up 3 bases; unmatched junction bases: 5. The CDR3 contains 15 residues.

This rearrangement joins TRBV10-3 to TRBJ2-7; 11 bases fit TRBD1. Germline V gene data show CDR1 as ENHRY and CDR2 as SYGVKD. V was pared by 3 bases and J by 6 bases, with 7 bases of the junction left unmatched. The CDR3 covers 15 residues. The CDR3 sequence is CAISDPGQGALEQYF. CDR3 nucleotide sequence: TGTGCCATCAGTGACCCAGGACAGGGGGCCCTCGAGCAGTACTTC.

The J gene is TRBJ2-1, the V gene TRBV27, with 8 bases fitting TRBD1. CDR3 length: 15 residues. CDR1 MNHEY and CDR2 SMNVEV come from the germline V gene (reference sequence). The V and J ends lost 5 bases and 1 base, in that order; junction bases with no gene match: 4. The CDR3, as DNA: TGTGCCAGCAGTCCAGACAGGGGTTCCTACAATGAGCAGTTCTTC. Its translation is CASSPDRGSYNEQFF.

This sequence joins TRBV28 and TRBJ2-5; the D gene is possibly TRBD1 (6 bases). The V end lost 7 bases, the J end lost 1 base, and 10 bases lay between the germline ends. The CDR3 sequence is 13 residues long. Germline V gene data show CDR1 as MDHEN and CDR2 as SYDVKM. The CDR3 DNA follows: TGTGCCAGCACCCCAGGGGCCCAAGAGACCCAGTACTTC. Residues: CASTPGAQETQYF.

The V gene is TRBV5-6, the J gene TRBJ1-3; 10 bases map to TRBD1. CDR3 length equals 17 residues. V lost 5 bases to trimming and J lost 0 bases; unmatched junction nucleotides: 8. CDR1 is SGHDT and CDR2 is YYEEEE in the germline V gene. As DNA, the CDR3 is TGTGCCAGCAGACCCGGTCGACAGGGGGCCTCTGGAAACACCATATATTTT. Translation gives CASRPGRQGASGNTIYF.

This rearrangement joins TRBV24-1 to TRBJ1-5; weak D call: TRBD1 (5 bases). This CDR3 is built from 13 residues. Looked up from germline, CDR1 is KGHDR and CDR2 is SFDVKD. V lost 6 bases and J lost 4, with 9 bases in between. DNA for the CDR3: TGTGCCACCAGTCTAGACAGTAATCAGCCCCAGCATTTT. This gives the protein CATSLDSNQPQHF.

This chain uses TRBV7-8 with TRBJ1-5; D is unclear. There are 14 residues in the CDR3. Deletions cut 5 bases from V and 0 bases from J, with 8 bases between. Germline V gene data show CDR1 as SGHVS and CDR2 as FQNEAQ. The CDR3 loop is CASSAAHSNQPQHF. Here the CDR3 DNA reads TGTGCCAGCAGCGCGGCCCATAGCAATCAGCCCCAGCATTTT.

This sequence joins TRBV28 and TRBJ2-1; TRBD2 agrees at 13 bases. Germline V gene data show CDR1 as MDHEN and CDR2 as SYDVKM. After removal of 7 bases from V and 9 bases from J, the junction contained 6 bases not matched to a gene. The CDR3 has 14 amino acids. CDR3 nucleotides: TGTGCCAGCACGACTAGCGGGAGGTTGGGTGAGCAGTTCTTC. Its translation is CASTTSGRLGEQFF.

The genes are TRBV4-2 and TRBJ1-2; TRBD1 matches at 11 bases. This CDR3 is built from 16 residues. The germline V gene has CDR1 LGHNA and CDR2 YNFKEQ. V shed 1 base and J 6 bases; nucleotides not matched to a gene: 7. The CDR3 nucleotides read TGTGCCAGCAGCCAAGGCACGGGACAGGGGGTAAATGGCTACACCTTC. Translating it yields CASSQGTGQGVNGYTF.

This clone was seen once. The gene calls are TRBV28 and TRBJ1-2; no firm D call. The CDR3 consists of 14 residues. V gave up 3 bases and J gave up 0 bases, with 8 bases separating them. In germline, CDR1 is MDHEN, CDR2 SYDVKM. CDR3 region: CASSLIQTNYGYTF. The CDR3 DNA reads as TGTGCCAGCAGTTTGATACAAACTAACTATGGCTACACCTTC.

This clone has a single count. This rearrangement joins TRBV12-3 or TRBV12-4 to TRBJ2-5, with TRBD2 identical over 8 bases. This CDR3 comprises 13 residues. Germline trimming cut 5 bases from V and 5 bases from J; bases unmatched to any gene: 4. Here the CDR3 DNA reads TGTGCCAGCAGTCAGCTAGCGGGTGAGACCCAGTACTTC. Translated: CASSQLAGETQYF.

The rearrangement links TRBV12-3 or TRBV12-4 to TRBJ1-2; possible D gene TRBD1, 6 bases. Trimming removed 6 bases at V and 0 bases at J, with 8 bases between. The CDR3 is made up of 13 amino acids. The CDR3 protein is CASRRTANYGYTF. Written as DNA, the CDR3 is TGTGCCAGCAGAAGGACAGCTAACTATGGCTACACCTTC.

This chain links TRBV3-1 (or the pseudogene TRBV3-2) with TRBJ2-3; 9 bases are a match to TRBD1. With 3 bases clipped from V and 8 bases from J, the junction kept 9 bases outside the gene matches. From germline, CDR1 is LGHDT and CDR2 YNNKEL (reference sequence). The CDR3 length is 15 residues. CDR3: CASSQGQGIGSTQYF. DNA for the CDR3: TGTGCCAGCAGCCAGGGACAGGGCATAGGTAGTACGCAGTATTTT.

The chain employs TRBV5-4 and TRBJ2-1; 15 nucleotides agree with TRBD2. CDR3 length: 18 amino acids. Germline V CDR1 and CDR2: SGHNT, YYREEE (reference sequence). The V gene end was trimmed by 4 bases and the J gene end by 4 bases; junction bases not matched to a gene: 9. CDR3 in DNA: TGTGCCAGCAGCGGGGGACTAGCGGGAGGTTCTGGGTACAATGAGCAGTTCTTC. The encoded protein is CASSGGLAGGSGYNEQFF. Full variable domain (remainder filled in from reference TRBV5-4 and TRBJ2-1): ETGVTQSPTHLIKTRGQQVTLRCSSQSGHNTVSWYQQALGQGPQFIFQYYREEENGRGNFPPRFSGLQFPNYSSELNVNALELDDSALYLCASSGGLAGGSGYNEQFFGPGTRLTVL.

The V and J genes are TRBV25-1 and TRBJ1-2; 7 nucleotides agree with TRBD1. The CDR3 length is 15 residues. Per the germline V gene, CDR1 is MGHDK and CDR2 is SYGVNS. V lost 4 bases and J lost 4; bases outside the gene matches: 9. As DNA, the CDR3 is TGTGCCAGCAGTGGAACAGGGGAAGAAGTCTATGGCTACACCTTC. Translating gives CASSGTGEEVYGYTF.

In this sample, this clone turned up a few times. V and J are TRBV28 and TRBJ2-7; TRBD2 might be the D (6 bases). The CDR3 is 15 residues long. V lost 5 bases and J lost 2, with 16 bases in between. Germline CDR1 is MDHEN and CDR2 is SYDVKM. The CDR3 region is CASSQPREVTYEQYF. CDR3 sequence (DNA): TGTGCCAGCAGTCAGCCAAGGGAGGTAACCTACGAGCAGTACTTC.

In regard to this clone: The germline gene is not matched at one end of the junction; a read error may be the cause. The chain combines TRBV7-7 with TRBJ1-5; 11 bases map to TRBD1. Germline lookup yields CDR1 SSHAT and CDR2 FNYEAQ (reference sequence). The CDR3 is made up of 15 amino acids. The CDR3 spells CASSPDRGRVGPQHF. The CDR3 coding sequence is TGTGCTAGCAGCCCGGACAGGGGGCGAGTAGGTCCCCAGCATTTT.

J is TRBJ1-2 and V is TRBV12-3 or TRBV12-4; TRBD1 matches 10 bases. The CDR3 consists of 13 residues. After removal of 6 bases from V and 6 bases from J, the junction contained 4 bases not matched to a gene. For the CDR3, the DNA is TGTGCCAGCAGGTCGACAGGGGGCAATGGCTACACCTTC. It translates to CASRSTGGNGYTF.

The genes are TRBV6-2 or TRBV6-3 and TRBJ2-1, with D possibly matching TRBD2 (7 bases). This CDR3 region has 12 residues. Germline V gene lookup returns CDR1 MNHEY and CDR2 SVGEGT. Between the trimmed V and J ends, which lost 0 bases and 15 bases, there was a span of 12 bases. The CDR3 sequence is CASSYSGGPWFF. The DNA for the CDR3 is TGTGCCAGCAGTTACTCGGGGGGGCCCTGGTTCTTC.